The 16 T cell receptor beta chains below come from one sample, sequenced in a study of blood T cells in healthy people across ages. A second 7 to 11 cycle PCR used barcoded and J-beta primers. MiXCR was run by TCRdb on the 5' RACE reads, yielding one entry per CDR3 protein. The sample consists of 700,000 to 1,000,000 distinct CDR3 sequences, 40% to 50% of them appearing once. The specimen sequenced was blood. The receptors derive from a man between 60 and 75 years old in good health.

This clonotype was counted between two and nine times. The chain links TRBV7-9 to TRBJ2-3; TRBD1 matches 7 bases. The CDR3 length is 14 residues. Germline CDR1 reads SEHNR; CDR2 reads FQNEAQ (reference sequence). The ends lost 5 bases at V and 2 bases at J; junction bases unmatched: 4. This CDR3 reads CASSRDRDTDTQYF. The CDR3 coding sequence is TGTGCCAGCAGCCGCGACAGGGACACAGATACGCAGTATTTT.

CDR3 residues: CASSPTLVVSNNEQYF. The CDR3 DNA sequence: TGTGCCAGCAGCCCGACCCTGGTGGTCAGTAACAATGAGCAGTACTTC. This rearrangement joins TRBV28 to TRBJ2-5; D not resolved. This CDR3 comprises 16 residues. The germline V gene has CDR1 MDHEN and CDR2 SYDVKM. V was cut by 6 bases and J by 11 bases, with 28 bases left in between.

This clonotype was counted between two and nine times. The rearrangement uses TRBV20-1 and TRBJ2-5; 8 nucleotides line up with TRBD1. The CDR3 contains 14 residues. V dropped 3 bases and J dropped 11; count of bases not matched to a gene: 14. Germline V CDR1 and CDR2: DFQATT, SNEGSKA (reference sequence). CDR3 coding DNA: TGCAGTGCTAGTGGACAGGGAATTTTACGAGAGCAGTACTTC. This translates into CSASGQGILREQYF.

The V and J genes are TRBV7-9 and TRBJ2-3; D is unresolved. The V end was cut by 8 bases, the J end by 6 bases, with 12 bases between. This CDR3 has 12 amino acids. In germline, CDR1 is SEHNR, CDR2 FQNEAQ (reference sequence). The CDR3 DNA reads TGTGCCAGCCCTTATTTTTGGGATACGCAGTATTTT. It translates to CASPYFWDTQYF.

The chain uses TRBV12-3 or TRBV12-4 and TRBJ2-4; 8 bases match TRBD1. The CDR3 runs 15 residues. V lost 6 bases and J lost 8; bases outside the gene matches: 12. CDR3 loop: CASRETGDYAHIQYF. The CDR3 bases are TGTGCCAGCAGAGAGACAGGGGATTACGCCCACATTCAGTACTTC.

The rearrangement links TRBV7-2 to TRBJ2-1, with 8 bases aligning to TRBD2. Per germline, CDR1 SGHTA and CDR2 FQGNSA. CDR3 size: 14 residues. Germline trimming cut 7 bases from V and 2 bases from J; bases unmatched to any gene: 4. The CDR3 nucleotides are TGTGCCAGCACCGGGGGGGCCCCCTACAATGAGCAGTTCTTC. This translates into CASTGGAPYNEQFF.

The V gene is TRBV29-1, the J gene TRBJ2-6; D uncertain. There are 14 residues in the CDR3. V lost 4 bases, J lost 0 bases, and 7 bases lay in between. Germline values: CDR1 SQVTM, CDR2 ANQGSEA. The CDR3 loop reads CSVALISGANVLTF. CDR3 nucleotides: TGCAGCGTTGCCCTTATCTCTGGGGCCAACGTCCTGACTTTC.

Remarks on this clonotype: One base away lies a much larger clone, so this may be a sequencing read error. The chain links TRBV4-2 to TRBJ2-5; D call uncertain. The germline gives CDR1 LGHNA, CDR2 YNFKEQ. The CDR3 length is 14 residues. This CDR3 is CVSSQDSGTETQYF. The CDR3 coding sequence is TGTGTCAGCAGCCAAGATAGTGGTACGGAGACCCAGTACTTC.

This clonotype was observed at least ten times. In nucleotides, the CDR3 is TGCAGCGTTGAAGCCAGGGGAAAGGGCCCTTACGAGCAGTACTTC. Its protein product is CSVEARGKGPYEQYF. The rearrangement links TRBV29-1 to TRBJ2-7; a weak D match, TRBD1 (6 bases). The V and J ends lost 1 base and 4 bases respectively, with 17 bases between them. Germline V gene lookup returns CDR1 SQVTM and CDR2 ANQGSEA. This CDR3 is 15 amino acids long.

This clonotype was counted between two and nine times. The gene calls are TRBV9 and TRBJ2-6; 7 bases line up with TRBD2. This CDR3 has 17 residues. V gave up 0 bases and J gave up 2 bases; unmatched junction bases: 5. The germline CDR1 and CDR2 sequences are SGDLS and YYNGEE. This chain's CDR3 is CASSVDGTKTGANVLTF. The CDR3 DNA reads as TGTGCCAGCAGCGTAGACGGGACTAAGACTGGGGCCAACGTCCTGACTTTC. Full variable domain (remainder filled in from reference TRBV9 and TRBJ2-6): DSGVTQTPKHLITATGQRVTLRCSPRSGDLSVYWYQQSLDQGLQFLIQYYNGEERAKGNILERFSAQQFPDLHSELNLSSLELGDSALYFCASSVDGTKTGANVLTFGAGSRLTVL.

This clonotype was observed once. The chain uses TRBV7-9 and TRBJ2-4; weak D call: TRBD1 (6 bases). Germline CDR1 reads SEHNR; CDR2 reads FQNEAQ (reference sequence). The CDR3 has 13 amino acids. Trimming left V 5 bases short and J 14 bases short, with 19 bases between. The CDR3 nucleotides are TGTGCCAGCAGCCTAGGGACACCAGCAATGAAGTACTTC. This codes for CASSLGTPAMKYF.

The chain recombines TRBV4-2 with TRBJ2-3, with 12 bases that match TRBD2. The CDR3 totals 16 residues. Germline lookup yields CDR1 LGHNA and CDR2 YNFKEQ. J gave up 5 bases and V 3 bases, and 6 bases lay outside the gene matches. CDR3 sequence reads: CASSHSALAGGDTQYF. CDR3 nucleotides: TGTGCCAGCAGCCACTCTGCACTAGCGGGGGGAGATACGCAGTATTTT.

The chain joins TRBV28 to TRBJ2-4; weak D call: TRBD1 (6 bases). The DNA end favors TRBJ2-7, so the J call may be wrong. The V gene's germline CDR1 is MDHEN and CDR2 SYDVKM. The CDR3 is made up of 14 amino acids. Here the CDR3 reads CASTQGTSFYEQYF. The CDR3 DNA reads TGTGCCAGCACCCAGGGGACATCTTTCTACGAGCAGTACTTC.

The CDR3 loop is CASSQDGTDYEQYF. CDR3 nucleotides: TGCGCCAGCAGCCAAGACGGGACAGACTACGAGCAGTACTTC. The chain employs TRBV4-3 and TRBJ2-7; TRBD1 aligns across 7 bases. The V gene end was trimmed by 0 bases and the J gene end by 3 bases; junction bases not matched to a gene: 2. The CDR3 extends over 14 amino acids. Germline V lookup: CDR1 LGHNA, CDR2 YSLEER.

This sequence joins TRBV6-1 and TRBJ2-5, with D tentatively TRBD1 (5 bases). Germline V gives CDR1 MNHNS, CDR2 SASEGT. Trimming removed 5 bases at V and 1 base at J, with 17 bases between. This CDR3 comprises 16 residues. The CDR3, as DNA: TGTGCCAGCAGTATAGACTTTCCGACAGCCCAAGAGACCCAGTACTTC. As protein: CASSIDFPTAQETQYF.

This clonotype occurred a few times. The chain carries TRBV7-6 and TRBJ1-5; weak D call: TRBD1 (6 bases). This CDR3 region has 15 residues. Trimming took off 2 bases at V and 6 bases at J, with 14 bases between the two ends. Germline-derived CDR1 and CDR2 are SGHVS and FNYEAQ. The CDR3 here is CASSLTAGAGQPQHF. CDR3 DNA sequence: TGTGCCAGCAGCTTAACGGCAGGGGCGGGTCAGCCCCAGCATTTT.